This TCR beta chain was sequenced during a study of blood T cell repertoires in COVID-19. Study information: Whether acute or convalescent, the COVID-19 samples came from the United States, Italy and Spain. PBMCs, B-cell-depleted T cells, or T cells were the source of the cDNA or gDNA that made up the material.

Trimming removed 4 bases from V and 11 bases from J; junction bases left unmatched: 15. CDR1 and CDR2 (germline): LGHNA, YNFKEQ. The CDR3 is 15 amino acids. Original handling: Estimation of nucleated cell counts relied on the amplification of reference gene primers. Sequencing used immunoSEQ multiplex PCR; TCRdb keeps in-frame clones, though not all of them. The V and J calls and clone size were taken over from that table, and D and trimming were inferred from the DNA. This sample has nearly 200,000 clones, with more than 70% found just once. The receptor comes from a woman in her forties who had recovered from COVID-19. Sequencing was performed on peripheral blood. This chain connects TRBV4-2 to TRBJ1-1, with 8 positions matching TRBD1. In nucleotides, the CDR3 is TGTGCCAGCAGCCTGGCGGCAGGGGGCGAGAAGGGGGCTTTCTTT. Amino acid sequence: CASSLAAGGEKGAFF.